These T cell receptor beta chains were read from a single sample in a study of T cell changes during pregnancy in multiple sclerosis. Here immunoSEQ multiplex PCR was the method, and the copy in TCRdb shows in-frame clones only, minus some. The top ten clones hold over 2% of a sample with just under 85,000 clones, 90% to 95% of them seen once. Sequenced material: peripheral blood, taken in the first trimester of pregnancy. Source of these receptors: a female donor with multiple sclerosis, enrolled in a pregnancy study. Each CDR3 is given with its conserved first and last residue. D genes are given only for firm matches. Expanded clones are given a class, and other clones once, few, many or no size at all.

v_call	d_call	clone_size	j_call	cdr3_nt	cdr3_aa
TRBV9	NA	NA	TRBJ2-3	TGTGCCAGCAGCACGGGGTGGGATACGCAGTATTTT	CASSTGWDTQYF
TRBV2	NA	NA	TRBJ2-5	TGTGCCAGCAGAGCCTATGGACAGAAACAAGAGACCCAGTACTTC	CASRAYGQKQETQYF
TRBV11-3	TRBD2	NA	TRBJ2-1	TGTGCCAGCAGCTTAAGGGGAGGGACTTACAATGAGCAGTTCTTC	CASSLRGGTYNEQFF
TRBV18	TRBD2	NA	TRBJ2-1	TGTGCCAGCGGGGGGGTGGATGAGCAGTTCTTC	CASGGVDEQFF
TRBV5-5	NA	NA	TRBJ1-6	TGTGCCAGCAGTTCCGTCTCGAATTCACCCCTCCACTTT	CASSSVSNSPLHF
TRBV6-6	NA	NA	TRBJ2-7	TGTGCCAGCAGTTACGGGCAGGGTTTCGGGTCCTACGAGCAGTACTTC	CASSYGQGFGSYEQYF
TRBV2	NA	NA	TRBJ2-1	TGTGCCAGCACTCGTAGAGACAATGAGCAGTTCTTC	CASTRRDNEQFF
TRBV7-2	NA	once	TRBJ2-7	TGTGCCAGCAGCTTACCCCTCCTCGGCGAGCAGTACTTC	CASSLPLLGEQYF
TRBV5-4	NA	NA	TRBJ1-2	TGTGCCAGCAGCTTGGCCGGGGGGGGATATGGCTACACCTTC	CASSLAGGGYGYTF
TRBV4-1	NA	NA	TRBJ1-3	TGCGCCAGCAGCCAAGCATGGAGGGGCTCTGGAAACACCATATATTTT	CASSQAWRGSGNTIYF
TRBV7-2	TRBD2	NA	TRBJ2-7	TGTGCCAGCAGCTTAGACTCCGGGACTAGCGGGAGGGCCCTGTACTTC	CASSLDSGTSGRALYF
TRBV4-3	TRBD1	NA	TRBJ2-4	TGCGCCAGCAGCCAAGGTTACAGGGGAATGCGGAAAAACATTCAGTACTTC	CASSQGYRGMRKNIQYF
TRBV7-8	TRBD1	NA	TRBJ2-5	TGTGCCAGCAGCAACAGGGGGCAAGAGACCCAGTACTTC	CASSNRGQETQYF
TRBV10-3	TRBD1	once	TRBJ1-2	TGTGCCGCCCACCCAGGGGGCGCGGGCTACACCTTC	CAAHPGGAGYTF
TRBV7-2	NA	NA	TRBJ2-1	TGTGCCAGCAGCTTGATACGAGTGGCGGTCTCCTACAATGAGCAGTTCTTC	CASSLIRVAVSYNEQFF
TRBV5-1	NA	NA	TRBJ2-1	TGCGCCAGCAGCCCGAATTGGGGGACTGGGCAGTTCTTC	CASSPNWGTGQFF
TRBV7-8	TRBD2	NA	TRBJ2-2	TGTGCCAGCAGCTTAGTGGGGGGGGGCACCGGGGAGCTGTTTTTT	CASSLVGGGTGELFF
TRBV5-6	NA	NA	TRBJ2-7	TGTGCCAGCAGCCCTGGGCAGACCAACTACGAGCAGTACTTC	CASSPGQTNYEQYF
TRBV5-1	TRBD2	NA	TRBJ2-3	TGCGCCAGCAGCCCTCCCCCCGCACTAGCGGGGGGGACAGATACGCAGTATTTT	CASSPPPALAGGTDTQYF
TRBV30	NA	once	TRBJ2-1	TGTGCCTGGAGTCCCCCCTCGTATGAGCAGTTCTTC	CAWSPPSYEQFF
TRBV7-9	NA	NA	TRBJ2-6	TGTGCCAGCAGTCTCCTGTACAACGTCCTGACTTTC	CASSLLYNVLTF
TRBV14	TRBD2	NA	TRBJ2-1	TGTGCCAGCAGGCCCACTAGCGGGAGGGCCATCAATGAGCAGTTCTTC	CASRPTSGRAINEQFF
TRBV5-6	NA	NA	TRBJ2-7	TGTGCCAGCAGCTTGGACAGGAGTTACGAGCAGTACTTC	CASSLDRSYEQYF
TRBV28	NA	NA	TRBJ1-2	TGTGCCAGCAGCCCCAGGGGCCCCTACTATGGCTACACCTTC	CASSPRGPYYGYTF
TRBV7-8	TRBD2	once	TRBJ2-7	TGTGCCAGCAGCTTTGATAGGACCGGGGGGTCCTACGAGCAGTACTTC	CASSFDRTGGSYEQYF
TRBV6-5	TRBD1	NA	TRBJ1-2	TGTGCCAGCAGTTACAGGGGACAGCTCTATGGCTACACCTTC	CASSYRGQLYGYTF
TRBV6-4	NA	NA	TRBJ2-5	TGTGCCAGCAGTGACATACTGACTTACCCGGGTCAAGAGACCCAGTACTTC	CASSDILTYPGQETQYF
TRBV9	TRBD2	NA	TRBJ2-5	TGTGCCAGCAGCGTAGGGTTATCAAGCGGGGGTCTTCAAGAGACCCAGTACTTC	CASSVGLSSGGLQETQYF
TRBV11-2	NA	NA	TRBJ2-3	TGTGCCAGCAGCTCTGTAGGGGGCACAGATACGCAGTATTTT	CASSSVGGTDTQYF
TRBV11-3	NA	NA	TRBJ2-1	TGTGCCAGCAGCTTAGATGGGAGCGGAATCTACAATGAGCAGTTCTTC	CASSLDGSGIYNEQFF
TRBV2	TRBD2	many	TRBJ2-7	TGTGCCAGCAGTCCGACTAGCGGGAGAAGCAACGAGCAGTACTTC	CASSPTSGRSNEQYF
TRBV25-1	TRBD1	NA	TRBJ1-1	TGTGCCAGCAGTGAATCGGACAGGGGGCAGGGAGCTTTCTTT	CASSESDRGQGAFF
TRBV19	NA	NA	TRBJ2-5	TGTGCCAGTAGTATGGGACTGTTCCAAGAGACCCAGTACTTC	CASSMGLFQETQYF
TRBV7-9	TRBD2	NA	TRBJ2-5	TGTGCCAGCAGCGCAACGACGACTAGCGGGGGGGAGACCCAGTACTTC	CASSATTTSGGETQYF
TRBV6-6	NA	NA	TRBJ2-7	TGTGCCAGCAGTTACTCGTCAGGAGCACAGGGAGAGCAGTACTTC	CASSYSSGAQGEQYF
TRBV12-5	NA	NA	TRBJ2-1	TGTGCTAGTGGTTTGGAGGAACTGGGCACTGAGCAGTTCTTC	CASGLEELGTEQFF
TRBV2	TRBD2	NA	TRBJ2-5	TGTGCCAGCAGTGGGGTACTAGCGGGACCAAACCAAGAGACCCAGTACTTC	CASSGVLAGPNQETQYF
TRBV5-1	TRBD2	NA	TRBJ2-3	TGCGCCAGCAGCTTGGAAGCGGGGGGCCGCACGGCGCAGTATTTT	CASSLEAGGRTAQYF
TRBV7-2	TRBD2	NA	TRBJ2-5	TGTGCCAGCAGCTTAGTTGCTAGCGGGGGGACGGGGACCCAGTACTTC	CASSLVASGGTGTQYF
TRBV5-1	TRBD1	NA	TRBJ1-1	TGCGCCAGCTCGGACAGGCGGCAAGCGGGCACTGAAGCTTTCTTT	CASSDRRQAGTEAFF
TRBV4-3	NA	NA	TRBJ1-1	TGCGCCAGCAGCCAAGATCTAAATTACTACACTGAAGCTTTCTTT	CASSQDLNYYTEAFF